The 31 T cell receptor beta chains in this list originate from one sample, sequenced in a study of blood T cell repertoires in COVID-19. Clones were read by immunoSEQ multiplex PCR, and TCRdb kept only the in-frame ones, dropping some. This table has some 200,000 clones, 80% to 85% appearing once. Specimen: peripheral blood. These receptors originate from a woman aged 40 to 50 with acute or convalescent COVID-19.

CDR3 nucleotides: TGTGCCAGCAGCTTAGCGGGACTAGCGGCTCCTCCCTACGAGCAGTACTTC. This gives the protein CASSLAGLAAPPYEQYF. The J gene is TRBJ2-7, the V gene TRBV7-2; 11 bases fit TRBD2. The CDR3 sequence is 17 residues long. Looked up from germline, CDR1 is SGHTA and CDR2 is FQGNSA. V shed 0 bases, J shed 2 bases, and the junction held 6 bases outside the gene matches.

CDR3 sequence reads: CASHRGGANQETQYF. The CDR3 nucleotides are TGCGCCAGCCACCGCGGGGGGGCGAACCAAGAGACCCAGTACTTC. The rearrangement joins TRBV5-1 to TRBJ2-5; 9 positions match TRBD2. The CDR3 length is 15 residues. V shed 7 bases and J 0 bases; nucleotides not matched to a gene: 7. The germline V gene encodes CDR1 SGHRS and CDR2 YFSETQ.

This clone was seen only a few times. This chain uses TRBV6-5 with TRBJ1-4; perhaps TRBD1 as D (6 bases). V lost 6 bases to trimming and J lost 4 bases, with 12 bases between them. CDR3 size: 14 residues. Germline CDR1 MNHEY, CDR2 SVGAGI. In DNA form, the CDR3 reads TGTGCCAGCAGCGGGGGAGGGGGTAATGAAAAACTGTTTTTT. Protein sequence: CASSGGGGNEKLFF.

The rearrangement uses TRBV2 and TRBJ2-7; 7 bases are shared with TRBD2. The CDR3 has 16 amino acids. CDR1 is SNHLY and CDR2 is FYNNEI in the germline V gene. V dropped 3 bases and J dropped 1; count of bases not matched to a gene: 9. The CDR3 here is CASSDGGWRGSYEQYF. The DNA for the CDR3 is TGTGCCAGCAGTGATGGGGGATGGCGGGGGTCCTACGAGCAGTACTTC.

Written as DNA, the CDR3 is TGTGCCAGCAGCTCCCCCCAGGGGAGCACAGATACGCAGTATTTT. Protein sequence: CASSSPQGSTDTQYF. The chain employs TRBV7-2 and TRBJ2-3; D may be TRBD1 (6 bases). Trimming cost V 4 bases and J 0 bases, with 11 bases left between them. Germline CDR1 SGHTA, CDR2 FQGNSA. The CDR3 is made up of 15 amino acids. Looking up the rest from reference TRBV7-2 and TRBJ2-3 gives the full variable domain: GAGVSQSPSNKVTEKGKDVELRCDPISGHTALYWYRQSLGQGLEFLIYFQGNSAPDKSGLPSDRFSAERTGGSVSTLTIQRTQQEDSAVYLCASSSPQGSTDTQYFGPGTRLTVL.

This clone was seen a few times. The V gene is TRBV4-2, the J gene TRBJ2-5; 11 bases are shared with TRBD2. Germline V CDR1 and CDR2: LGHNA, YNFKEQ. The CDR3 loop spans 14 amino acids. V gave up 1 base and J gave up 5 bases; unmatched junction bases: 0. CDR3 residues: CASSQVAGGETQYF. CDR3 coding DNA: TGTGCCAGCAGCCAAGTAGCGGGGGGGGAGACCCAGTACTTC.

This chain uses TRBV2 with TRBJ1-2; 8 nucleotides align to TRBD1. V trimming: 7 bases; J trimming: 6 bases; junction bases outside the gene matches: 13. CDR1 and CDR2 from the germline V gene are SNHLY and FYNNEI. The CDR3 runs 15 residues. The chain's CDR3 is CASTTAGQGAHGYTF. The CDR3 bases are TGTGCCAGCACCACCGCGGGGCAGGGGGCCCATGGCTACACCTTC.

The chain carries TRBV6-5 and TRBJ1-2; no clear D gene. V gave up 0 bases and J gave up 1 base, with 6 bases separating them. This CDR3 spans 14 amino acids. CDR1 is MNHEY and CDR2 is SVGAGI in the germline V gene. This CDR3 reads CASSYSPLNYGYTF. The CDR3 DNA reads TGTGCCAGCAGTTACTCTCCACTTAACTATGGCTACACCTTC.

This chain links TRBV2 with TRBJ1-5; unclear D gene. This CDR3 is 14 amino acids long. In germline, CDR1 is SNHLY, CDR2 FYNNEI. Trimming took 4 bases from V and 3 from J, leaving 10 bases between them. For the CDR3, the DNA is TGTGCCAGCAGTGGGGCCGCTTCCAATCAGCCCCAGCATTTT. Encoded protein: CASSGAASNQPQHF.

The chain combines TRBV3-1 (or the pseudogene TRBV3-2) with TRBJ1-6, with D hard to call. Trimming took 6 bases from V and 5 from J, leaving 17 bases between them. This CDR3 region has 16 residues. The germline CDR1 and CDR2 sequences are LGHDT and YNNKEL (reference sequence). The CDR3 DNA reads TGTGCCAGCAGTCAAACCCAATCCAGGAATAATTCACCCCTCCACTTT. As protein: CASSQTQSRNNSPLHF.

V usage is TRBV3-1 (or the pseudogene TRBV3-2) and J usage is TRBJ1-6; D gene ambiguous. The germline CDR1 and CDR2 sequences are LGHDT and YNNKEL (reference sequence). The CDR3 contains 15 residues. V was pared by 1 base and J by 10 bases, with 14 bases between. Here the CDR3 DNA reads TGTGCCAGCAGCCAAGTGGGCCCTACCGAGTCACCCCTCCACTTT. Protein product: CASSQVGPTESPLHF.

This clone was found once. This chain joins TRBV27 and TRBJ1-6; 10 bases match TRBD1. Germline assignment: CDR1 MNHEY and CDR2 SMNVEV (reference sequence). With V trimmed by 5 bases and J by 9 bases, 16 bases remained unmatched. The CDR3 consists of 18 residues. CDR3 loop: CASSPSRIDRGLSSPLHF. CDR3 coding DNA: TGTGCCAGCAGTCCATCACGGATAGACAGGGGGCTTAGTTCACCCCTCCACTTT.

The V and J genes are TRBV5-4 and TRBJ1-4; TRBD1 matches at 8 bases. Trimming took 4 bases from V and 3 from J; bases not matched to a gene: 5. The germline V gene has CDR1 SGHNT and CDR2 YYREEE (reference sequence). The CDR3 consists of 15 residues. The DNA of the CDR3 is TGTGCCAGCAGCAACCAGGGGGCTGCTAATGAAAAACTGTTTTTT. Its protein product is CASSNQGAANEKLFF.

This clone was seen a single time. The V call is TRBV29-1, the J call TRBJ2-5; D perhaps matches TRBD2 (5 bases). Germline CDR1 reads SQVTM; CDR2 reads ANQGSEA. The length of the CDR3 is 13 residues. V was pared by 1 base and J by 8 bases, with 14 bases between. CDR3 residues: CSVEAGLRETQYF. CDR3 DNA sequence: TGCAGCGTTGAAGCGGGGTTAAGAGAAACCCAGTACTTC.

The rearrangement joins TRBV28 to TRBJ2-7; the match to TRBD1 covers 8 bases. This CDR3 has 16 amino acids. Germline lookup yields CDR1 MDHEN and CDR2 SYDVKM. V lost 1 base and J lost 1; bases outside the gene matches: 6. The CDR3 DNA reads TGTGCCAGCAGTTTATACCAGGGGGCGATATCCTACGAGCAGTACTTC. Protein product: CASSLYQGAISYEQYF.

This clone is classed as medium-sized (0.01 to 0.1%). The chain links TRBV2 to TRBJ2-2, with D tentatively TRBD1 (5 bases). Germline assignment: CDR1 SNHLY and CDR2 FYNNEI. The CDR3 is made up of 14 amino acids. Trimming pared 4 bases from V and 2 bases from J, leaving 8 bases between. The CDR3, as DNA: TGTGCCAGCAGTGTGGACACAAACACCGGGGAGCTGTTTTTT. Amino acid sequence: CASSVDTNTGELFF. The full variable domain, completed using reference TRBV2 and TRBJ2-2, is EPEVTQTPSHQVTQMGQEVILRCVPISNHLYFYWYRQILGQKVEFLVSFYNNEISEKSEIFDDQFSVERPDGSNFTLKIRSTKLEDSAMYFCASSVDTNTGELFFGEGSRLTVL.

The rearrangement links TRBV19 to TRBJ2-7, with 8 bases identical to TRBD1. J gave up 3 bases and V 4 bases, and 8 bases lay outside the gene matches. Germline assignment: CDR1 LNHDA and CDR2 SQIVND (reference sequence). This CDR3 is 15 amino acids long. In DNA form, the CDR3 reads TGTGCCAGTAGTACTTCCGGGACAGGTCTCTACGAGCAGTACTTC. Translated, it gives CASSTSGTGLYEQYF.

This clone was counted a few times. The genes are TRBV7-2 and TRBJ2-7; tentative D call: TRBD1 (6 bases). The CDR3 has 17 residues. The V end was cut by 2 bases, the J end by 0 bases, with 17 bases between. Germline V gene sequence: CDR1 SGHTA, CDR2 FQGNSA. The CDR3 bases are TGTGCCAGCAGCTTACCTCCACAGGGCACCAGCTCCTACGAGCAGTACTTC. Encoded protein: CASSLPPQGTSSYEQYF.

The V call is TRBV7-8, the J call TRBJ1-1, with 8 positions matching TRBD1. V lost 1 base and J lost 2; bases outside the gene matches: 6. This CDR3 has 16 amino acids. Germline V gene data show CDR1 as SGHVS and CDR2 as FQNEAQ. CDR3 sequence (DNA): TGTGCCAGCAGCTTAGGTCGGGACAGGATAAACACTGAAGCTTTCTTT. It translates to CASSLGRDRINTEAFF.

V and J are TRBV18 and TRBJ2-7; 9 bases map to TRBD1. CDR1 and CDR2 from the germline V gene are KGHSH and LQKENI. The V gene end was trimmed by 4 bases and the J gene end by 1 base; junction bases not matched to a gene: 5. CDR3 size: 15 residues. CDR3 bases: TGTGCCAGCTCACTAACGACAGGGGGATCCTACGAGCAGTACTTC. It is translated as CASSLTTGGSYEQYF.

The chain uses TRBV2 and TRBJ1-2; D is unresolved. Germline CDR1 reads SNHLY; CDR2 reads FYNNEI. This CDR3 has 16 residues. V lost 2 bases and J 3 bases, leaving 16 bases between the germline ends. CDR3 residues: CASSEPRFRRDYGYTF. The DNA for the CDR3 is TGTGCCAGCAGTGAACCCAGGTTCCGGCGGGACTATGGCTACACCTTC. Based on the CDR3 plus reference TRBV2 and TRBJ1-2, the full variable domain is EPEVTQTPSHQVTQMGQEVILRCVPISNHLYFYWYRQILGQKVEFLVSFYNNEISEKSEIFDDQFSVERPDGSNFTLKIRSTKLEDSAMYFCASSEPRFRRDYGYTFGSGTRLTVV.

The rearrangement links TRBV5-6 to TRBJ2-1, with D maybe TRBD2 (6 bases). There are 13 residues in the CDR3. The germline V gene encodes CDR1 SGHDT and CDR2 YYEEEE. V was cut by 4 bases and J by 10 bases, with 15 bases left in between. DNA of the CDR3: TGTGCCAGCAGCCCCGGGACTTCACGCGAGCAGTTCTTC. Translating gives CASSPGTSREQFF.

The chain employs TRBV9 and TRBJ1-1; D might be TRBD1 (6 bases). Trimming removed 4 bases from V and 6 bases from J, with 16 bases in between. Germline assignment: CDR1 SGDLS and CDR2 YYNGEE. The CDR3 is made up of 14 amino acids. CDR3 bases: TGTGCCAGCAGCACCCGTTCCGCAGGGGCTGAAGCTTTCTTT. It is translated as CASSTRSAGAEAFF.

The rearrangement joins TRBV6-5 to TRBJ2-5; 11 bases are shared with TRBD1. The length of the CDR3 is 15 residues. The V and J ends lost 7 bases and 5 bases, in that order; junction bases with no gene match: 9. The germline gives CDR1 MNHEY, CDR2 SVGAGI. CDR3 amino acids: CASIKTGTGGETQYF. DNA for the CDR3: TGTGCCAGCATTAAAACCGGGACAGGGGGGGAGACCCAGTACTTC.

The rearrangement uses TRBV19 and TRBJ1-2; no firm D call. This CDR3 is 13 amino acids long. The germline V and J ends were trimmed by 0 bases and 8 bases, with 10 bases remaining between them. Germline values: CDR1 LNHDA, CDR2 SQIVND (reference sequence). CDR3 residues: CASSIDARRGYTF. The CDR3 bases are TGTGCCAGTAGTATAGATGCGAGGAGGGGCTACACCTTC.

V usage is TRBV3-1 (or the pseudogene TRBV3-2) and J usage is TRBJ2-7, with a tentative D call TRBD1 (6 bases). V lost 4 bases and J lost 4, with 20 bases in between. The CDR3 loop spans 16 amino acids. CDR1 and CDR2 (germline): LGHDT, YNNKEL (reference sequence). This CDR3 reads CASSRLQGSVRYEQYF. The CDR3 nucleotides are TGTGCCAGCAGCCGATTACAGGGTTCAGTTCGGTACGAGCAGTACTTC.

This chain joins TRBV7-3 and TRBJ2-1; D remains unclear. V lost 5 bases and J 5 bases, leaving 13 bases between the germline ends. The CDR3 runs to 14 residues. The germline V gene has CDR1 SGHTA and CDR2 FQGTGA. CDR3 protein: CASSPRYRDNEQFF. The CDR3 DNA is TGTGCCAGCAGCCCCCGCTACCGGGACAATGAGCAGTTCTTC. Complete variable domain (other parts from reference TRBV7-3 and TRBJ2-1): GAGVSQTPSNKVTEKGKYVELRCDPISGHTALYWYRQSLGQGPEFLIYFQGTGAADDSGLPNDRFFAVRPEGSVSTLKIQRTERGDSAVYLCASSPRYRDNEQFFGPGTRLTVL.

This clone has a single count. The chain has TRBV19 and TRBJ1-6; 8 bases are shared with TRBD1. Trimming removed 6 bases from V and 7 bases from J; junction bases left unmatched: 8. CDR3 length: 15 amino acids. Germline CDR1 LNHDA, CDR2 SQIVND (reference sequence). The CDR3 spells CASRTWSGGNSPLHF. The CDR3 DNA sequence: TGTGCCAGTAGGACCTGGTCAGGGGGCAATTCACCCCTCCACTTT.

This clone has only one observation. Written as DNA, the CDR3 is TGCAGTGTATACTACCACGAGCAGTACTTC. Its translation is CSVYYHEQYF. The V call is TRBV20-1, the J call TRBJ2-7; no reliable D call. V lost 7 bases and J 5 bases, leaving 9 bases between the germline ends. CDR3 size: 10 residues. CDR1 DFQATT and CDR2 SNEGSKA come from the germline V gene (reference sequence).

CDR3 protein: CASQDRSIPYEQYF. CDR3 bases: TGTGCCAGCCAAGACAGGAGCATTCCCTACGAGCAGTACTTC. This chain connects TRBV7-9 to TRBJ2-7, with a tentative D call TRBD1 (6 bases). V lost 8 bases and J 2 bases, leaving 16 bases between the germline ends. Germline lookup yields CDR1 SEHNR and CDR2 FQNEAQ (reference sequence). The CDR3 is 14 residues long.

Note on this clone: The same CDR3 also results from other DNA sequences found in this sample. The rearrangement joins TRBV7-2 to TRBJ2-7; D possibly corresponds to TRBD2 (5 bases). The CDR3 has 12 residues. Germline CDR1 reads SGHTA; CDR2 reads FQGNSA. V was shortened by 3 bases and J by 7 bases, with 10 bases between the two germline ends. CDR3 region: CASSFPPGEQYF. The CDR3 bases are TGTGCCAGCAGCTTTCCCCCGGGAGAGCAGTACTTC.